This T cell receptor beta chain was observed in a study of vaccination and CD4 T cells after COVID-19 (dated by TCRdb to the early 2020s). For context, the study as a whole: Convalescent patients had a positive SARS-CoV-2 result on nasal swab PCR, and of these patients, nine had mild disease and one had severe disease. Six males and four females were included in the convalescent cohort, with two Hispanic individuals, seven Caucasians, two Asians and one multiracial person represented. Participants received two doses of either the Pfizer-BioNTech BNT162b2 vaccine (n=8) or the Moderna mRNA-1273 vaccine (n=2). Post-COVID blood samples were collected from convalescent patients a median of approximately 93 days after diagnosis, with a range of about 35 to 180 days. Post-vaccine blood samples were taken a median of roughly 72 days after the second vaccine dose, with a range of 14 to 241 days. The cultures were stimulated with overlapping spike peptide pools from SARS-CoV-2 and from the common cold coronaviruses HCoV-NL63, HCoV-OC43 and HCoV-229E. In control cultures, a CEFX viral epitope pool was used as positive control, an HIV-1 Nef peptide pool was used as negative control, or no peptide was added. In around nine COVID-19 convalescent patients and several infection-naive healthy vaccine recipients, the spike-specific CD4+ TCR repertoire before mRNA vaccination was compared with the repertoire after mRNA vaccination.

To prepare the library, PCR was applied. At the Johns Hopkins FTIC core, DNA from the cultured CD4+ T cells underwent TCR sequencing with the Oncomine TCR Beta short-read assay. The QIAamp micro DNA kit was used to extract genomic DNA from the cultured CD4+ T cells. The Oncomine TCR Beta libraries from cultured CD4+ T cells were pooled using unique dual indexes and then sequenced on an Illumina iSeq 100. In the original analysis: Non-productive sequences were removed, and CDR3s that did not start with C, did not end with F or W, or were shorter than 7 amino acids were discarded. Antigen-specific clonotypes were identified with the MANAFEST web application by comparing peptide-stimulated wells with reference and other culture wells. Positive clones required FDR below 0.05, an odds ratio above 5, and productive frequency above 0.1% in at least two of three replicate wells. A clonotype was classed as cross-reactive if the clonotype showed significant expansion both in SARS-CoV-2 spike wells and in at least one common cold coronavirus spike condition. Using R version 3.6.1, CDR3 homology was evaluated through Levenshtein distances (stringdist) along with unrooted phylogenetic trees (ape). TCRdb ran its own pipeline on the public reads, namely fastp trimming at Q25 and MiXCR clone calling, and kept in-frame beta chains. Every distinct CDR3 protein forms one entry, paired with its most common genes and DNA. TCRdb, not the authors, supplied the V and J calls. In this sample the table shows some 11,000 distinct CDR3 sequences, 45% to 55% of which occur a single time. Roughly 15% of the sample is taken by the ten largest.

What the work shows at the level of the full study, not this receptor alone: Among convalescent patients, a median about 86% of the SARS-CoV-2-reactive clones seen after vaccination appeared only after vaccination, which suggests priming specific to the vaccine. The study included relatively few convalescent patients and did not analyze early timepoints after natural infection. Nearly all vaccine-specific clones in convalescent patients (304 of 307) were mono-reactive for SARS-CoV-2 spike rather than cross-reactive with common cold coronaviruses. Although the median number of SARS-CoV-2-reactive clonotypes went up from roughly 20 after infection to around 40 after vaccination, the increase was not significant.

This specimen's treatment or condition label, per the study, means: 10-day PBMC culture with coronavirus spike peptide pools or control peptides (ViraFEST assay). The study used the ViraFEST assay, which expanded antigen-specific T cells with peptide pools and then identified expanded clonotypes by TCR sequencing. The positive SARS-CoV-2 PCR tests of the convalescent patients were dated from March to December 2020, before the Alpha, Beta and Delta variants emerged in the United States. Each well held around 1.9 million PBMCs cultured with around 10 ug/ml peptide pools in IMDM containing around 5% human AB serum and around 9 IU/ml IL-2. Half of the culture medium was replaced with fresh IL-2-containing medium on days 3 and 7. After about nine days of culture, CD4+ T cells were isolated by negative selection with the EasySep CD4+ T cell isolation kit. Ficoll-Paque Plus gradient centrifugation was used to isolate PBMCs from whole blood, and the isolated PBMCs were then either used fresh or cryopreserved at -140C. Triplicate wells were generally used for each culture condition.

Notes on this clonotype: The antigen this receptor binds is unknown. No base quality information exists; no much larger clone differs at one position.

Deletion took 4 bases off V and 0 bases off J, with a span of 12 bases between the germline ends. Sequences SEHNR (CDR1) and FQNEAQ (CDR2) are obtained from the germline V gene (reference sequence). The CDR3 runs 15 amino acids, cysteine and phenylalanine included. The sequence is cut down to CDR3 DNA, 45 bases in frame from base 1. This TCR was recovered from a human donor who had recovered from COVID-19. The chain joins TRBV7-9 to TRBJ2-5, with a tentative D call of TRBD1 or TRBD2, each matching 5 bases. Sequenced material: CD4+ T cells from blood, cultured in vitro. CDR3 loop: CASSSRDGHQETQYF. The sequence in DNA is TGTGCCAGCAGCTCCCGGGACGGTCACCAAGAGACCCAGTACTTC.